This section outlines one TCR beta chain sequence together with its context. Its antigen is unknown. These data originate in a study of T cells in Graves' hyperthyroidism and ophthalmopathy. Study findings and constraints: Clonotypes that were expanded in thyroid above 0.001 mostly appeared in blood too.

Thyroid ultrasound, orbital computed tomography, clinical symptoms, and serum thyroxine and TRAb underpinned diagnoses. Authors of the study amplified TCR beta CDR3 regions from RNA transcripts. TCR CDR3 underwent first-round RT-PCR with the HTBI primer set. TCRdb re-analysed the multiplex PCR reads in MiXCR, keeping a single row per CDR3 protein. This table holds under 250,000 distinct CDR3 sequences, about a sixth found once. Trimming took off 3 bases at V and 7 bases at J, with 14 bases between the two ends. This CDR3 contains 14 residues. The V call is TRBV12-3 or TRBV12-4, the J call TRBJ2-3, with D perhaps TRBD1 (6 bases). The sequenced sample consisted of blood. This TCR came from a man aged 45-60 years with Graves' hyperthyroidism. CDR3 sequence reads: CASSFPSGANTQYF. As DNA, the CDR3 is TGTGCCAGCAGTTTTCCCTCAGGGGCGAATACGCAGTATTTT.